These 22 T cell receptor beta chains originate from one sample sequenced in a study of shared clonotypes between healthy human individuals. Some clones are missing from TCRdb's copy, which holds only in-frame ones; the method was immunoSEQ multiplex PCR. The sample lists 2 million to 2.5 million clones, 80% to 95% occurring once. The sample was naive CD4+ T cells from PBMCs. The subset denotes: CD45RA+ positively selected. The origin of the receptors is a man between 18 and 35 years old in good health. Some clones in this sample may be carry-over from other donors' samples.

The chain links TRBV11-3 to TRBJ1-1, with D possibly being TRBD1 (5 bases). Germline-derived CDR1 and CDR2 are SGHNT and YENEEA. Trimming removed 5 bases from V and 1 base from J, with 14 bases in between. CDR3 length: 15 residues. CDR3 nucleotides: TGTGCCAGCAGCGGGGGTGAGGGTGAGAACACTGAAGCTTTCTTT. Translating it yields CASSGGEGENTEAFF.

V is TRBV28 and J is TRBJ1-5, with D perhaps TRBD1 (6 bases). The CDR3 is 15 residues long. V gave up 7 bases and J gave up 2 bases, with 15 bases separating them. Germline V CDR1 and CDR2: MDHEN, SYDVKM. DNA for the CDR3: TGTGCCAGCAAGGGGGGTAGGGTTGGCAATCAGCCCCAGCATTTT. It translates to CASKGGRVGNQPQHF.

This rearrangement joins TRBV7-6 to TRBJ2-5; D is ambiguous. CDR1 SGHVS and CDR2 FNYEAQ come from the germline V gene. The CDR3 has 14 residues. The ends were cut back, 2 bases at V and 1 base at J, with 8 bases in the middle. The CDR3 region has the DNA TGTGCCAGCAGCTTACCTGGGCCCCAAGAGACCCAGTACTTC. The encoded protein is CASSLPGPQETQYF.

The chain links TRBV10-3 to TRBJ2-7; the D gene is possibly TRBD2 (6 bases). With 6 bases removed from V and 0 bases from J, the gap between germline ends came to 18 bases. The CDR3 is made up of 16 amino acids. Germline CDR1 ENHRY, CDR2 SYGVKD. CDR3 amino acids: CAISLRPVGSSYEQYF. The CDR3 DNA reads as TGTGCCATCAGCCTTAGGCCCGTCGGGAGCTCCTACGAGCAGTACTTC.

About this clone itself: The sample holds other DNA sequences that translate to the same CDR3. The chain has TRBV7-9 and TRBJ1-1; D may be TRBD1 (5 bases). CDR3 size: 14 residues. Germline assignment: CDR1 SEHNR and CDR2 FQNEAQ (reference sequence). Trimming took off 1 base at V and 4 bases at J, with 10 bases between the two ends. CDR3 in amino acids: CASSLGLGGTEAFF. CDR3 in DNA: TGTGCCAGCAGCTTAGGATTGGGGGGCACTGAAGCTTTCTTT.

The CDR3: CASSPAGGLETQYF. DNA for the CDR3: TGTGCCAGCAGTCCCGCGGGCGGCCTAGAGACCCAGTACTTC. The rearrangement links TRBV28 to TRBJ2-5, with D perhaps TRBD2 (5 bases). Germline loops: CDR1 MDHEN, CDR2 SYDVKM. This CDR3 comprises 14 residues. Trimming took off 5 bases at V and 4 bases at J, with 14 bases between the two ends.

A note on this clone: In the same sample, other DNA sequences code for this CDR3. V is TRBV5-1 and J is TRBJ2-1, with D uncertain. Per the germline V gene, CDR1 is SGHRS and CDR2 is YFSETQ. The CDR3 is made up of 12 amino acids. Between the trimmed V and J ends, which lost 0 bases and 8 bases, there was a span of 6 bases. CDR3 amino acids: CASSLEGYEQFF. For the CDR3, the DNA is TGCGCCAGCAGCTTGGAGGGTTATGAGCAGTTCTTC.

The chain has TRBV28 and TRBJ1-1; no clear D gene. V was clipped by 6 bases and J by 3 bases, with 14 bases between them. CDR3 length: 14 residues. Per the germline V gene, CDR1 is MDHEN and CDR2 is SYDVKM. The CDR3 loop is CASSPTSGHTEAFF. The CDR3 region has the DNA TGTGCCAGCAGCCCCACCTCCGGCCACACTGAAGCTTTCTTT.

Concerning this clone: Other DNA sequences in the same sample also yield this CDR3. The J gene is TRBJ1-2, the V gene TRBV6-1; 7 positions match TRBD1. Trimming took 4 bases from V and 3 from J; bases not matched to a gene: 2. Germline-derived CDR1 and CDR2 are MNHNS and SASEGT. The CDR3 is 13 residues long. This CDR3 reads CASSGQGDYGYTF. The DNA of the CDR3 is TGTGCCAGCAGTGGACAGGGAGACTATGGCTACACCTTC.

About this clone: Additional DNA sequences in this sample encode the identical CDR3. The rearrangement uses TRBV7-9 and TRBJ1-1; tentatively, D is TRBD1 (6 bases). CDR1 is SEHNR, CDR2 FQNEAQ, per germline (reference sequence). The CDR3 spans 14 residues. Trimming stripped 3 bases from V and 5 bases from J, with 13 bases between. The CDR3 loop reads CASSFLGTNTEAFF. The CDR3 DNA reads TGTGCCAGCAGCTTTCTGGGGACAAATACTGAAGCTTTCTTT.

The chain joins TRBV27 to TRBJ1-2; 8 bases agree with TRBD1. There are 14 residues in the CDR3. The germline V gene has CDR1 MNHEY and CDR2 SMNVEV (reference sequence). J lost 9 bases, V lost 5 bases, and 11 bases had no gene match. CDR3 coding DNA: TGTGCCAGCAGTCAGACAGGGGCGGGGTTCAGCTACACCTTC. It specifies CASSQTGAGFSYTF.

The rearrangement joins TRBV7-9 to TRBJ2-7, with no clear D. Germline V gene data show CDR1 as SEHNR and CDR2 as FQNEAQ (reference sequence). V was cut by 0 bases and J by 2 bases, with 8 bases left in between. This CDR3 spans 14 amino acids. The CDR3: CASSLAGPPYEQYF. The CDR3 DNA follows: TGTGCCAGCAGCTTAGCAGGGCCGCCCTACGAGCAGTACTTC. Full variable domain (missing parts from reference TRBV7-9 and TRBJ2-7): DTGVSQNPRHKITKRGQNVTFRCDPISEHNRLYWYRQTLGQGPEFLTYFQNEAQLEKSRLLSDRFSAERPKGSFSTLEIQRTEQGDSAMYLCASSLAGPPYEQYFGPGTRLTVT.

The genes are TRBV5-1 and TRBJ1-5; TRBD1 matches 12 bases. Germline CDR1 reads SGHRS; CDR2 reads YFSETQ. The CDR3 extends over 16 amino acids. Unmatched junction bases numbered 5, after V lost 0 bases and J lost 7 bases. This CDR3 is CASSLDGTGGQQPQHF. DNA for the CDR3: TGCGCCAGCAGCTTGGACGGGACAGGGGGCCAACAGCCCCAGCATTTT.

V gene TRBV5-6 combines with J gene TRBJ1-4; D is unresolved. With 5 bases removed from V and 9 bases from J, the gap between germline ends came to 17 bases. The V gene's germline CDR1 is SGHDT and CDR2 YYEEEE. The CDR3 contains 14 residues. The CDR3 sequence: CASSGMGAEKKLFF. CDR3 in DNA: TGTGCCAGCAGTGGGATGGGAGCGGAGAAAAAACTGTTTTTT.

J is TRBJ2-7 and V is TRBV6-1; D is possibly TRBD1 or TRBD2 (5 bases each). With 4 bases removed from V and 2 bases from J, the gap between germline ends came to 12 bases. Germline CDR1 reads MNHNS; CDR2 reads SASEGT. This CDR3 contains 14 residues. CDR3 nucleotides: TGTGCCAGCAGTGGGGGACGGCAGACCTACGAGCAGTACTTC. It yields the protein CASSGGRQTYEQYF.

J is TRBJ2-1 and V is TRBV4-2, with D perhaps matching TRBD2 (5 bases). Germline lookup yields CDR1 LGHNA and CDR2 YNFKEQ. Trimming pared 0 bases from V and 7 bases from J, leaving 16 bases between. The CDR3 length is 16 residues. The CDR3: CASSQDLGGYGNEQFF. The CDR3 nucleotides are TGTGCCAGCAGCCAAGATTTAGGAGGATACGGGAATGAGCAGTTCTTC.

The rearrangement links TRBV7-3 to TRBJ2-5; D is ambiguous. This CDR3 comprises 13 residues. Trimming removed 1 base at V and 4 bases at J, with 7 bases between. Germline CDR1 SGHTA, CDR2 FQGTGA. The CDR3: CASSLNARETQYF. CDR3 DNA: TGTGCCAGCAGCTTAAACGCCCGAGAGACCCAGTACTTC.

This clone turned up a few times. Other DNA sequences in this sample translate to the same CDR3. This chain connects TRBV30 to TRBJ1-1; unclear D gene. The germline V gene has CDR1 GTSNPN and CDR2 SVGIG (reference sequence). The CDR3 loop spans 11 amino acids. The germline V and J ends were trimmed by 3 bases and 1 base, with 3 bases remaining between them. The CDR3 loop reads CAWSKNTEAFF. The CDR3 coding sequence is TGTGCCTGGAGCAAGAACACTGAAGCTTTCTTT.

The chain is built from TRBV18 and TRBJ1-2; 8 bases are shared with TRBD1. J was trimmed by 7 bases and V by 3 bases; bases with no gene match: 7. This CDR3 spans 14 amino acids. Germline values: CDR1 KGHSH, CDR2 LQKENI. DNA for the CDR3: TGTGCCAGCTCACCGGACAGGGTCTTTACTGGCTACACCTTC. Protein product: CASSPDRVFTGYTF.

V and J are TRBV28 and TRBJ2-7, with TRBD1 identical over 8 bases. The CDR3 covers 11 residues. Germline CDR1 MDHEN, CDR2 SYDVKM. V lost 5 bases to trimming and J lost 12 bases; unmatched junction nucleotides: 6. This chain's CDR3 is CASSRLGQGYF. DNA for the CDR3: TGTGCCAGCAGTAGACTAGGACAGGGGTACTTC.

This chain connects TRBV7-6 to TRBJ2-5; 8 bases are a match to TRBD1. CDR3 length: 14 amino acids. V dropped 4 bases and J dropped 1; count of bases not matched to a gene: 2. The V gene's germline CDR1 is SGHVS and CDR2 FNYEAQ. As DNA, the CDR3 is TGTGCCAGCAGCTCTCAGGGGGCCCAAGAGACCCAGTACTTC. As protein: CASSSQGAQETQYF.

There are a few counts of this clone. The chain's CDR3 is CASSGTTNEKLFF. The CDR3 coding sequence is TGTGCCAGCAGTGGGACAACTAATGAAAAACTGTTTTTT. This chain connects TRBV6-1 to TRBJ1-4; D gene unclear. Germline V gene lookup returns CDR1 MNHNS and CDR2 SASEGT. CDR3 length: 13 residues. V lost 4 bases to trimming and J lost 0 bases, with 3 bases between them.